This T cell receptor (beta chain) was documented in a study of shared clonotypes between healthy human individuals (dated by TCRdb to about 2020). For the wider study: The cohort included three men and a couple of women between 18 and 49 years of age. Leukapheresis yielded between about 0.94 and 8.9 billion PBMCs per donor. To estimate repertoire size and how much clonotypes are shared between individuals, the study performed deep sequencing of blood TCR repertoires from about 5 healthy adults. For each donor, three plates each were used for CD4 naive and CD4 memory, two plates were used for CD8 naive, and one plate was used for CD8 memory. Libraries were prepared and TCR repertoires were sequenced by different laboratories using diverse techniques, in order to increase sequencing depth and limit assay-specific biases.

Healthy HIV-negative adults with no recently reported acute infections or vaccinations were included as donors. Every donor was a Caucasian adult residing in Nashville, Tennessee, USA. CD4+ T cells were enriched by magnetic negative selection; naive cells were then positively selected on CD45RA, and the negative fraction formed the memory subset. After blood collection by leukapheresis, PBMCs were isolated using Ficoll-Histopaque density gradient centrifugation and then cryopreserved in the vapor phase of liquid nitrogen. Analytical flow cytometry was used to check the purity and quantity of every magnetically sorted T cell population. Genomic DNA was isolated from every sorted fraction and measured by UV absorbance on a Nanodrop 2000c. Using the deep immunoSEQ assay, TCR CDR3 regions were amplified from genomic DNA by multiplex PCR. For each cell subset, the extracted genomic DNA was distributed evenly across all wells of several immunoSEQ 96-well plates, and each plate served as one replicate. For sorted subsets, about 200 ng genomic DNA, equal to 30,000 to 35,000 T cell genomes, was loaded into each replicate PCR. Purified libraries were measured with a Qubit 3.0 fluorometer, size-checked on a Bioanalyzer 2100, and measured again with the KAPA Library Quantification kit. Each immunoSEQ 96-well plate was sequenced on its own single-read 150-cycle Illumina NextSeq 550 flow cell. For the original study's pipeline: Because the immunoSEQ output included only junctional sequences and no quality scores, the filtering could not be the same as the filtering used for full-length reads. To assign V/J genes and CDR3, sequences were annotated using PyIR, a Python wrapper for IgBLAST v1.9, with IMGT germline references. Reads were filtered out if the reads had weak V/J assignments (E-value above 1e-6), no CDR3, stop codons, out-of-frame junctions, or ambiguous translated residues. V3J clonotypes were defined as sequences sharing the same inferred V gene, J gene, and CDR3 amino acid sequence. The percentage overlap between two repertoires was calculated by dividing the number of shared unique clonotypes by the size of the smaller repertoire. Richness of each repertoire was evaluated using RTK rarefaction, the Chao1 estimator, and Recon v2.1 estimates of unobserved clonotypes. Generation probabilities were computed with OLGA for all TCRbeta clonotypes obtained by the gDNA method from a few donors. Imported from immuneACCESS, the table was reduced by TCRdb to in-frame sequences with V and J called. These copies leave out some clones; in studies compared against another copy, an unresolved V gene accounts for under half, and the cause of the remainder is not known. V, J and clone size reflect that table, while D and trimming were determined from the DNA. In this sample the table shows some 2 million clones, about 95% of which occur a single time. The ten largest make up roughly 0.13% of the sample.

Beyond this particular receptor, the publication reports: Based on pairwise subsampling, the degree of clonotype sharing among donors was expected to be affected by sequencing depth. Roughly 5% of naive CD4, around 3.5% of naive CD8, approximately 2% of memory CD4, and over 0.35% of memory CD8 clonotypes were shared across several donors. Clonotypes shared by all four sorted-subset donors showed higher generation probabilities than non-shared clonotypes. Because the study included only a small number of donors, the genetic and exposure-history diversity represented was limited. Naive subsets generally had larger estimated clonotype richness than memory subsets. Sampling was limited to blood, and TCR repertoires in tissue likely differ from TCR repertoires in blood. Rarefaction of sorted-subset datasets indicated incomplete sequencing despite the large sequencing depth.

A note on this clone: Its specific antigen is unknown. No much larger clone is present one base from it, and per-base qualities are unavailable.

Cut back by 7 bases and 8 bases, the V and J ends lie 11 bases apart. The CDR3 numbers 12 residues from cysteine through phenylalanine. The read is trimmed to its CDR3 DNA, 36 bases read in frame from base 1. CDR1 and CDR2, looked up from the germline V gene, are MDHEN and SYDVKM. The sequence came from a man aged 18 to 29 in good health. Material for sequencing was naive CD4+ T cells sorted from blood. The intended sense of this specimen's cell subset or site label: CD45RA+ positively selected. The V and J segments used are TRBV28 and TRBJ1-4; matching of 5 bases hints at TRBD1 as the D gene. The DNA is as follows: TGTGCCAGCACCGGGGGGTGGGAAAAACTGTTTTTT. It is translated as CASTGGWEKLFF.